A single sample is the source of the 18 T cell receptor beta chains below, sequenced in a study of blood T cells in healthy people across ages. Combining a sample-barcoded 5' primer with a J-beta primer mix, a second PCR ran for about 6 to 12 cycles. One entry per CDR3 protein results from TCRdb running MiXCR on the 5' RACE reads. The sample holds roughly 800,000 distinct CDR3 sequences, 55% to 70% seen once. The sequencing input was blood. All receptors derive from a young man in good health.

Note on this clonotype: A much larger clone lies a single base off, so this may be a read error. The V gene is TRBV7-2, the J gene TRBJ1-1; 7 nucleotides align to TRBD1. This CDR3 has 13 amino acids. V shed 5 bases and J 4 bases; nucleotides not matched to a gene: 4. CDR1 SGHTA and CDR2 FQGNSA come from the germline V gene. The CDR3: CASSVGTATEAFF. In DNA, the CDR3 is TGTGCCAGCAGCGTTGGGACAGCCACTGAAGCTTTCTTT.

About this clonotype itself: Compared with germline, one end of the junction differs, possibly owing to a read error. The chain carries TRBV7-9 and TRBJ2-5; TRBD1 matches 7 bases. The CDR3 length is 13 residues. Germline V gives CDR1 SEHNR, CDR2 FQNEAQ (reference sequence). The CDR3 protein is CASSGQDQETQYF. The CDR3 coding sequence is TGTGCCAGCAGCGGACAGGACCAGGAGACCCAGTACTTC.

The chain couples TRBV29-1 to TRBJ2-1; 7 nucleotides match TRBD2. The germline V gene encodes CDR1 SQVTM and CDR2 ANQGSEA. The CDR3 is made up of 18 amino acids. After removal of 0 bases from V and 7 bases from J, the junction contained 18 bases not matched to a gene. CDR3 DNA sequence: TGCAGCGTTGAAGAATGGACTAGGACGGTAATATTTGGGAATGAGCAGTTCTTC. Its translation: CSVEEWTRTVIFGNEQFF.

The chain joins TRBV5-1 to TRBJ2-7; D is unresolved. The V gene lost 0 bases and the J gene lost 2 bases, with 12 bases spanning the gap. Germline assignment: CDR1 SGHRS and CDR2 YFSETQ. The CDR3 runs to 15 residues. Here the CDR3 DNA reads TGCGCCAGCAGCTTGGTTGGCGCAACAGCCTACGAGCAGTACTTC. This encodes CASSLVGATAYEQYF.

This chain connects TRBV20-1 to TRBJ2-3, with D possibly called TRBD1 or TRBD2 (6 bases each). Trimming left V 1 base short and J 3 bases short, with 14 bases between. CDR1 and CDR2 from the germline V gene are DFQATT and SNEGSKA (reference sequence). The CDR3 spans 15 residues. The CDR3, as DNA: TGCAGTGCTAGAGGGGGGGCCAGGGTAACAGATACGCAGTATTTT. Its protein product is CSARGGARVTDTQYF.

Of note for this clonotype: Given a much more abundant clone one base away, this may be a read error. This rearrangement joins TRBV7-2 to TRBJ2-5, with 7 bases that match TRBD1. The DNA matches TRBJ2-7 better at its end, which makes the J call doubtful. The CDR3 has 15 residues. Germline values: CDR1 SGHTA, CDR2 FQGNSA. The DNA for the CDR3 is TGTGCCAGCAGCTTAGTTCCCGGACAGGACTACGAGCAGTACTTC. It translates to CASSLVPGQDYEQYF.

V gene TRBV28 combines with J gene TRBJ2-7; 8 bases map to TRBD2. With 7 bases clipped from V and 0 bases from J, the junction kept 5 bases outside the gene matches. The CDR3 extends over 14 amino acids. In germline, CDR1 is MDHEN, CDR2 SYDVKM. This CDR3 is CASTIAGSSYEQYF. The CDR3 DNA reads TGTGCCAGCACCATAGCGGGGAGCTCCTACGAGCAGTACTTC. The entire variable domain, with the rest obtained from reference TRBV28 and TRBJ2-7, is as follows: DVKVTQSSRYLVKRTGEKVFLECVQDMDHENMFWYRQDPGLGLRLIYFSYDVKMKEKGDIPEGYSVSREKKERFSLILESASTNQTSMYLCASTIAGSSYEQYFGPGTRLTVT.

J is TRBJ2-3 and V is TRBV12-3 or TRBV12-4, with D hard to call. Trimming shortened V by 5 bases and J by 0 bases, and 12 bases separated the two germline ends. The CDR3 covers 15 residues. The CDR3 loop reads CASSPVPYSTDTQYF. CDR3 sequence (DNA): TGTGCCAGCAGTCCCGTACCCTACAGCACAGATACGCAGTATTTT.

A few counts support this clonotype. This rearrangement joins TRBV5-6 to TRBJ2-1; D gene ambiguous. Between the trimmed V and J ends, which lost 3 bases and 9 bases, there was a span of 13 bases. The CDR3 extends over 13 amino acids. Looked up from germline, CDR1 is SGHDT and CDR2 is YYEEEE. Here the CDR3 reads CASSSVLLAEQFF. The CDR3 region has the DNA TGTGCCAGCAGCTCCGTTCTTTTGGCTGAGCAGTTCTTC.

In its sample, this clonotype was seen a few times. The chain has TRBV29-1 and TRBJ2-1; D unresolved. V was shortened by 6 bases and J by 8 bases, with 17 bases between the two germline ends. CDR1 and CDR2 from the germline V gene are SQVTM and ANQGSEA. The CDR3 extends over 13 amino acids. The CDR3 DNA follows: TGCAGCGTCTTCCTTATAATTGGGGATGAGCAGTTCTTC. Encoded protein: CSVFLIIGDEQFF.

The genes are TRBV6-1 and TRBJ1-2; D not certain. Germline V gene sequence: CDR1 MNHNS, CDR2 SASEGT. CDR3 length equals 14 residues. The ends were cut back, 2 bases at V and 12 bases at J, with 19 bases in the middle. The CDR3 reads CASSELGRPSKHTF. The CDR3 DNA reads as TGTGCCAGCAGTGAACTAGGAAGGCCAAGTAAACACACCTTC.

Of note for this clonotype: A much bigger clone sits one base away, suggesting this may be a read error. The chain carries TRBV20-1 and TRBJ2-1, with TRBD1 as a possible D gene (6 bases). The CDR3 has 14 amino acids. Trimming took 8 bases from V and 6 from J, leaving 20 bases between them. Germline V CDR1 and CDR2: DFQATT, SNEGSKA (reference sequence). CDR3 loop: CSTTHTGTSNEQFF. The DNA of the CDR3 is TGCAGTACCACCCATACAGGGACCTCCAATGAGCAGTTCTTC.

The rearrangement joins TRBV6-1 to TRBJ2-4, with 7 bases matching TRBD1. With 10 bases clipped from V and 7 bases from J, the junction kept 19 bases outside the gene matches. CDR3 size: 16 residues. CDR1 is MNHNS and CDR2 is SASEGT in the germline V gene. The CDR3 spells CATLSRGSGVENIQYF. In DNA, the CDR3 is TGTGCCACCCTATCCAGGGGGTCTGGGGTTGAGAACATTCAGTACTTC.

This clonotype showed up just once. The chain employs TRBV18 and TRBJ1-5, with D perhaps matching TRBD1 (5 bases). The CDR3 length is 16 residues. Trimming shortened V by 0 bases and J by 4 bases, and 13 bases separated the two germline ends. The germline V gene has CDR1 KGHSH and CDR2 LQKENI. This CDR3 is CASSPPGPYGNQPQHF. CDR3 coding DNA: TGTGCCAGCTCACCACCGGGGCCCTATGGGAATCAGCCCCAGCATTTT.

V and J are TRBV9 and TRBJ2-1; 8 positions agree with TRBD2. CDR3 length: 16 amino acids. The germline CDR1 and CDR2 sequences are SGDLS and YYNGEE. With V trimmed by 1 base and J by 7 bases, 10 bases remained unmatched. CDR3 sequence: CASSVSGAGVMNEQFF. The CDR3 coding sequence is TGTGCCAGCAGCGTATCGGGAGCGGGAGTTATGAATGAGCAGTTCTTC.

This clonotype was observed a few times. The genes are TRBV20-1 and TRBJ2-7, with 8 bases identical to TRBD2. This CDR3 contains 15 residues. The V gene's germline CDR1 is DFQATT and CDR2 SNEGSKA (reference sequence). V was pared by 0 bases and J by 6 bases, with 10 bases of the junction left unmatched. CDR3: CSARDDGGVVLEQYF. The DNA for the CDR3 is TGCAGTGCTAGAGATGACGGGGGGGTGGTTCTCGAGCAGTACTTC.

This clonotype was detected a few times. The chain carries TRBV20-1 and TRBJ2-6; TRBD2 is a possible D gene (5 bases). Germline-derived CDR1 and CDR2 are DFQATT and SNEGSKA (reference sequence). Trimming pared 2 bases from V and 2 bases from J, leaving 10 bases between. The CDR3 is 15 amino acids. The CDR3 region is CSARLFGAGANVLTF. In DNA, the CDR3 is TGCAGTGCTAGACTTTTCGGGGCTGGGGCCAACGTCCTGACTTTC.

The rearrangement uses TRBV5-1 and TRBJ2-5, with D tentatively TRBD1 (7 bases). The ends were cut back, 7 bases at V and 2 bases at J, with 15 bases in the middle. The germline gives CDR1 SGHRS, CDR2 YFSETQ. This CDR3 contains 14 residues. CDR3 sequence reads: CASQGGPIQETQYF. The CDR3 DNA is TGCGCCAGCCAGGGGGGCCCAATTCAAGAGACCCAGTACTTC.